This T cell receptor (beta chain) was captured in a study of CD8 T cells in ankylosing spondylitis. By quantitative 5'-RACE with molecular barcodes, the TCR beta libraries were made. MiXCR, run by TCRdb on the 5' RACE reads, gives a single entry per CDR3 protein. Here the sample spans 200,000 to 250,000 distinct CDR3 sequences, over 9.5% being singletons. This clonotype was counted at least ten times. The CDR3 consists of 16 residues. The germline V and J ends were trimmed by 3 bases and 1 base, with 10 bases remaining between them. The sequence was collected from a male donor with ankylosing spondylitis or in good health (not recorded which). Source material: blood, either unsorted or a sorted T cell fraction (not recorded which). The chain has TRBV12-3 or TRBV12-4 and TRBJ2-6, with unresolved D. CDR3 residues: CASSFEERSGANVLTF. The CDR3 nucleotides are TGTGCCAGCAGTTTTGAAGAGAGATCTGGGGCCAACGTCCTGACTTTC.